The 22 T cell receptor beta chains given below trace back to one sample, sequenced in a study of PD-1 blockade in classical Hodgkin lymphoma (TCRdb year 2020). The meaning of the sample's time point label: cycle 4 day 1 (C4D1), after 5 to 7 weeks of nivolumab. Every trial patient had relapsed following autologous stem cell transplantation, and prior brentuximab vedotin exposure was what differed among cohorts A, B and C. Libraries were constructed by the immunoSEQ multiplex PCR assay. The source is immuneACCESS, and TCRdb retained only in-frame sequences with V and J called. Part of the clones is not carried over; for the studies checked, unresolved V genes explain less than half of this, and the remainder is unexplained. The table for this sample lists roughly 50,000 clones; 90% of them were counted only once. The top ten clones comprise over 11% of the sample. The source was peripheral blood mononuclear cells (PBMCs), collected before the fourth cycle of nivolumab. All receptors derive from a human donor with classical Hodgkin lymphoma.

This clone was found once. This rearrangement joins TRBV15 to TRBJ2-7; 10 nucleotides agree with TRBD2. In germline, CDR1 is LNHNV, CDR2 YYDKDF (reference sequence). The CDR3 covers 16 residues. The J segment lost 0 bases and the V segment lost 1 base, leaving 3 bases of the junction unmatched. CDR3 amino acids: CATSRGGLADSYEQYF. CDR3 bases: TGTGCCACCAGCAGAGGCGGACTAGCGGACTCCTACGAGCAGTACTTC.

V usage is TRBV2 and J usage is TRBJ1-2; D possibly corresponds to TRBD1 (5 bases). Germline CDR1 reads SNHLY; CDR2 reads FYNNEI. The CDR3 is 13 amino acids. Trimming shortened V by 4 bases and J by 7 bases, and 13 bases separated the two germline ends. In nucleotides, the CDR3 is TGTGCCAGCAGTGTGGGGGGATTATCTGGCTACACCTTC. It codes for CASSVGGLSGYTF.

The V and J genes are TRBV5-4 and TRBJ2-3, with 7 nucleotides matching TRBD2. This CDR3 has 16 residues. Germline CDR1 SGHNT, CDR2 YYREEE (reference sequence). The junction had 13 bases not matched to a gene; V was cut back by 4 bases and J by 5 bases. CDR3 in amino acids: CASSRIAGRSGDTQYF. CDR3 DNA sequence: TGTGCCAGCAGCCGTATAGCGGGTCGATCGGGAGATACGCAGTATTTT.

This sequence joins TRBV5-1 and TRBJ2-2; a weak D match, TRBD2 (6 bases). Germline V gene sequence: CDR1 SGHRS, CDR2 YFSETQ. Trimming took 0 bases from V and 3 from J, leaving 9 bases between them. The CDR3 has 15 amino acids. CDR3 DNA: TGCGCCAGCAGCTTGGGAGGGAGGTACACCGGGGAGCTGTTTTTT. This gives the protein CASSLGGRYTGELFF.

The chain couples TRBV28 to TRBJ2-7; 7 bases match TRBD1. CDR1 and CDR2 from the germline V gene are MDHEN and SYDVKM. The V segment lost 4 bases and the J segment 4 bases; nucleotides outside the gene matches: 19. CDR3 length equals 18 residues. CDR3 protein: CASSYPPIYTGTAYEQYF. The CDR3 nucleotides read TGTGCCAGCAGTTATCCGCCAATATACACCGGGACAGCTTACGAGCAGTACTTC.

This chain uses TRBV30 with TRBJ1-4; D ambiguous. CDR1 is GTSNPN, CDR2 SVGIG, per germline (reference sequence). The CDR3 runs 16 residues. V lost 3 bases to trimming and J lost 0 bases, with 14 bases between them. This CDR3 is CAWSLMDGATNEKLFF. The CDR3 nucleotides are TGTGCCTGGAGCCTGATGGACGGGGCAACTAATGAAAAACTGTTTTTT.

CDR3 in DNA: TGTGCCAGCAGGCCGGGACCGCCCGGGTTCGAGCAGTACTTC. Translating gives CASRPGPPGFEQYF. The J gene is TRBJ2-7, the V gene TRBV6-6, with D perhaps assigned TRBD1 or TRBD2 (5 bases each). In germline, CDR1 is MNHNY, CDR2 SVGAGI (reference sequence). Trimming stripped 6 bases from V and 6 bases from J, with 18 bases between. CDR3 size: 14 residues.

The chain couples TRBV4-2 to TRBJ2-3; D gene unclear. V dropped 0 bases and J dropped 5 bases, with 6 bases sitting between them. Germline V gene lookup returns CDR1 LGHNA and CDR2 YNFKEQ. This CDR3 contains 13 residues. CDR3 nucleotides: TGTGCCAGCAGCCAAGATAGGCGAGATACGCAGTATTTT. As protein: CASSQDRRDTQYF.

This clone was detected a few times. V and J are TRBV6-1 and TRBJ1-1, with TRBD1 as a possible D gene (6 bases). The V end was cut by 8 bases, the J end by 5 bases, with 18 bases between. Germline-derived CDR1 and CDR2 are MNHNS and SASEGT. The CDR3 has 14 amino acids. The DNA of the CDR3 is TGTGCCAGCTCGGATTGGGGGCGCGGAACTGAAGCTTTCTTT. Protein product: CASSDWGRGTEAFF.

The V call is TRBV15, the J call TRBJ1-3; a possible D gene is TRBD1 (5 bases). The CDR3 loop spans 14 amino acids. CDR1 and CDR2 from the germline V gene are LNHNV and YYDKDF (reference sequence). Deletions cut 3 bases from V and 7 bases from J, with 13 bases between. The CDR3 region has the DNA TGTGCCACCAGCAGTACCGGGACCTGGAACACCATATATTTT. It translates to CATSSTGTWNTIYF.

The chain has TRBV28 and TRBJ2-7, with D hard to call. The CDR3 length is 12 residues. CDR1 MDHEN and CDR2 SYDVKM come from the germline V gene. V gave up 7 bases and J gave up 3 bases, with 10 bases separating them. This CDR3 reads CASTDAYYEQYF. As DNA, the CDR3 is TGTGCCAGCACCGACGCGTACTACGAGCAGTACTTC.

The chain's CDR3 is CASRKVSGANVLTF. The CDR3 DNA follows: TGTGCCAGCAGAAAAGTCTCTGGGGCCAACGTCCTGACTTTC. The V gene is TRBV6-7, the J gene TRBJ2-6; D is unclear. TRBV6-7 is treated as an ORF (open reading frame) with a function not yet certain. V was trimmed by 6 bases and J by 0 bases, leaving 6 bases between them. There are 14 residues in the CDR3.

The V and J genes are TRBV2 and TRBJ2-7, with D hard to call. Germline V gene data show CDR1 as SNHLY and CDR2 as FYNNEI. CDR3 length: 12 amino acids. Trimming pared 6 bases from V and 2 bases from J, leaving 8 bases between. CDR3 in amino acids: CASRNIAYEQYF. The DNA of the CDR3 is TGTGCCAGCAGGAACATCGCCTACGAGCAGTACTTC.

This rearrangement joins TRBV2 to TRBJ2-3, with no clear D. The length of the CDR3 is 15 residues. Germline V gives CDR1 SNHLY, CDR2 FYNNEI. V was cut by 0 bases and J by 6 bases, with 13 bases left in between. The CDR3 loop reads CASSEARPMVDTQYF. The CDR3 bases are TGTGCCAGCAGTGAAGCGCGACCCATGGTCGATACGCAGTATTTT.

The CDR3 DNA is TGCAGTGCTCCCGACCCTTTATCGCAGTATTTT. Its translation is CSAPDPLSQYF. The chain employs TRBV20-1 and TRBJ2-3; D call uncertain. Germline values: CDR1 DFQATT, CDR2 SNEGSKA (reference sequence). Trimming left V 5 bases short and J 10 bases short, with 13 bases between. The CDR3 runs to 11 residues.

The chain carries TRBV7-3 and TRBJ2-7; D is undetermined. V was shortened by 1 base and J by 2 bases, with 12 bases between the two germline ends. The CDR3 runs 15 residues. CDR1 is SGHTA, CDR2 FQGTGA, per germline. CDR3 nucleotides: TGTGCCAGCAGCTTAAGTGGAACCCGGACCTACGAGCAGTACTTC. This encodes CASSLSGTRTYEQYF.

This clone was detected once. The chain carries TRBV5-1 and TRBJ2-1; D is possibly TRBD1 (9 bases). Germline V lookup: CDR1 SGHRS, CDR2 YFSETQ. This CDR3 has 19 amino acids. Trimming cost V 4 bases and J 3 bases, with 26 bases left between them. In nucleotides, the CDR3 is TGCGCCAGCAGCGGAATGGGACAGGGTGACGGGAGGGACTACAATGAGCAGTTCTTC. Translating gives CASSGMGQGDGRDYNEQFF.

The V gene is TRBV7-9, the J gene TRBJ1-2, with D uncertain. This CDR3 has 13 residues. Germline loops: CDR1 SEHNR, CDR2 FQNEAQ (reference sequence). Trimming cost V 5 bases and J 5 bases, with 12 bases left between them. The CDR3 DNA sequence: TGTGCCAGCAGCCTGGGAGGGCTTTATGGCTACACCTTC. Translated: CASSLGGLYGYTF.

The CDR3 region is CASSEELAGVNEQFF. The CDR3 DNA follows: TGTGCCAGCAGTGAAGAACTAGCGGGAGTCAATGAGCAGTTCTTC. The V gene is TRBV6-1, the J gene TRBJ2-1; TRBD2 matches 11 bases. Germline lookup yields CDR1 MNHNS and CDR2 SASEGT. The CDR3 contains 15 residues. After removal of 1 base from V and 6 bases from J, the junction contained 2 bases not matched to a gene.

The V gene is TRBV19, the J gene TRBJ2-3, with TRBD2 identical over 7 bases. V was pared by 10 bases and J by 0 bases, with 7 bases of the junction left unmatched. This CDR3 comprises 14 residues. From germline, CDR1 is LNHDA and CDR2 SQIVND (reference sequence). The CDR3 sequence: CATGGVPSTDTQYF. DNA of the CDR3: TGTGCCACTGGGGGGGTCCCTAGCACAGATACGCAGTATTTT.

This clone was recorded only once. The chain joins TRBV10-3 to TRBJ1-1; maybe TRBD1 (5 bases). Germline V CDR1 and CDR2: ENHRY, SYGVKD. The CDR3 has 13 residues. The germline V and J ends were trimmed by 6 bases and 0 bases, with 8 bases remaining between them. The CDR3 DNA reads TGTGCCATCAGGGCAGGGTTGAACACTGAAGCTTTCTTT. Translation gives CAIRAGLNTEAFF.

This chain connects TRBV6-6 to TRBJ2-1; 9 bases line up with TRBD2. From germline, CDR1 is MNHNY and CDR2 SVGAGI (reference sequence). V lost 6 bases and J lost 0; bases outside the gene matches: 3. This CDR3 has 15 amino acids. This CDR3 is CASSNSGSSYNEQFF. The CDR3 DNA reads as TGTGCCAGCAGCAATAGCGGGAGCTCCTACAATGAGCAGTTCTTC.